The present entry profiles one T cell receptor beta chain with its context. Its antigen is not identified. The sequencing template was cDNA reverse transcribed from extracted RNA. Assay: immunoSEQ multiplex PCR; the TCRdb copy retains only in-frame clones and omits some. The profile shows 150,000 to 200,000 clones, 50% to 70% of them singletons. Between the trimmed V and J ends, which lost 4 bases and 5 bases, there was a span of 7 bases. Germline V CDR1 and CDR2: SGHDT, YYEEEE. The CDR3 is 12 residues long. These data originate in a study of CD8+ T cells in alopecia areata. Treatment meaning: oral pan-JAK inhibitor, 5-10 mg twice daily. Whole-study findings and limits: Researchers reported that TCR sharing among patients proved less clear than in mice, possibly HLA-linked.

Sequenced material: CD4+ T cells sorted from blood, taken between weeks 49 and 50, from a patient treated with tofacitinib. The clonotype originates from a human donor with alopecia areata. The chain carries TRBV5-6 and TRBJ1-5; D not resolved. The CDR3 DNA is TGTGCCAGCAGCCTCGGGGATCAGCCCCAGCATTTT. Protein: CASSLGDQPQHF.